Below are 32 T cell receptor beta chains sequenced from a single sample in a study of patients and donors after allogeneic stem cell transplantation (dated by TCRdb to the early 2020s). To prepare the library, RT-PCR was applied. TCRdb shows the sequencer as NextSeq 550. The public sequencing data were trimmed at Q25 with fastp and processed into clonotypes with MiXCR by TCRdb, which kept only in-frame beta chains. CDR3 protein duplicates are merged, each entry listing the most common genes and DNA. The sample table holds fewer than 500,000 distinct CDR3 sequences, of which 16% were seen once. The ten largest clonotypes hold around 7.2% of the sample. The source material was blood, either unsorted or a sorted T cell fraction (not recorded which). These receptors were collected from a human donor who was either an allogeneic HSCT recipient or a stem cell or donor lymphocyte infusion donor (not recorded which). It is not recorded whose cells these are; they may come from a transplant donor.

This clonotype turned up a few times. This chain connects TRBV4-1 to TRBJ2-3; D gene unclear. This CDR3 has 15 amino acids. CDR1 is MGHRA, CDR2 YSYEKL, per germline. Trimming took 1 base from V and 2 from J, leaving 10 bases between them. The CDR3 region is CASSQGGSLTDTQYF. For the CDR3, the DNA is TGCGCCAGCAGCCAAGGAGGTTCCCTCACAGATACGCAGTATTTT.

This clonotype was detected a few times. The chain links TRBV5-1 to TRBJ2-1; the D gene is possibly TRBD2 (5 bases). The germline CDR1 and CDR2 sequences are SGHRS and YFSETQ. V was trimmed by 2 bases and J by 6 bases, leaving 15 bases between them. The CDR3 consists of 15 residues. For the CDR3, the DNA is TGCGCCAGCAGCTTCGGCCGGGGTGGGCTCAATGAGCAGTTCTTC. It codes for CASSFGRGGLNEQFF.

This clonotype was observed a few times. The chain employs TRBV20-1 and TRBJ1-6; D perhaps matches TRBD1 (6 bases). There are 15 residues in the CDR3. V lost 6 bases and J lost 14, with 26 bases in between. Germline V gene data show CDR1 as DFQATT and CDR2 as SNEGSKA (reference sequence). CDR3: CSAPGPGGPTPTLHF. CDR3 coding DNA: TGCAGTGCCCCGGGCCCCGGGGGCCCAACGCCCACCCTCCACTTT.

This chain connects TRBV7-9 to TRBJ2-7, with 8 bases aligning to TRBD2. The junction had 6 bases not matched to a gene; V was cut back by 0 bases and J by 2 bases. This CDR3 comprises 16 residues. CDR1 and CDR2 (germline): SEHNR, FQNEAQ (reference sequence). The CDR3 DNA reads TGTGCCAGCAGCTTAGCGCAGGCGGGAGGCCCCTACGAGCAGTACTTC. Amino acids: CASSLAQAGGPYEQYF.

The chain couples TRBV5-1 to TRBJ1-2; possible D gene TRBD1, 5 bases. Germline CDR1 and CDR2: SGHRS and YFSETQ. Trimming removed 4 bases from V and 5 bases from J, with 21 bases in between. There are 16 residues in the CDR3. CDR3 in DNA: TGCGCCAGCAGCCCCGGTCGGACCCTGGGGGAATATGGCTACACCTTC. It is translated as CASSPGRTLGEYGYTF. The entire variable domain, with the rest obtained from reference TRBV5-1 and TRBJ1-2, is as follows: KAGVTQTPRYLIKTRGQQVTLSCSPISGHRSVSWYQQTPGQGLQFLFEYFSETQRNKGNFPGRFSGRQFSNSRSEMNVSTLELGDSALYLCASSPGRTLGEYGYTFGSGTRLTVV.

This chain links TRBV5-5 with TRBJ2-1, with D perhaps matching TRBD1 (6 bases). Germline-derived CDR1 and CDR2 are SGHKS and YYEKEE (reference sequence). Trimming took 3 bases from V and 4 from J, leaving 11 bases between them. The CDR3 runs 14 residues. This chain's CDR3 is CASSSPQGYNEQFF. The DNA for the CDR3 is TGTGCCAGCAGCTCCCCACAGGGATACAATGAGCAGTTCTTC.

The genes are TRBV7-6 and TRBJ1-1, with TRBD1 identical over 9 bases. Trimming removed 4 bases from V and 5 bases from J; junction bases left unmatched: 5. Germline loops: CDR1 SGHVS, CDR2 FNYEAQ. This CDR3 has 14 amino acids. The CDR3 sequence is CASSSDRGGTEAFF. The CDR3 DNA reads as TGTGCCAGCAGCTCGGACAGGGGTGGTACTGAAGCTTTCTTT.

This clonotype has only a few counts. The rearrangement uses TRBV2 and TRBJ1-2, with TRBD1 as a possible D gene (6 bases). There are 13 residues in the CDR3. Germline V gene sequence: CDR1 SNHLY, CDR2 FYNNEI. With 3 bases removed from V and 4 bases from J, the gap between germline ends came to 9 bases. CDR3 region: CASSEPGAYGYTF. The CDR3 DNA reads as TGTGCCAGCAGTGAGCCAGGGGCCTATGGCTACACCTTC. The full variable domain, with the rest looked up from reference TRBV2 and TRBJ1-2, is EPEVTQTPSHQVTQMGQEVILRCVPISNHLYFYWYRQILGQKVEFLVSFYNNEISEKSEIFDDQFSVERPDGSNFTLKIRSTKLEDSAMYFCASSEPGAYGYTFGSGTRLTVV.

This clonotype was seen more than once but under ten times. The chain employs TRBV4-3 and TRBJ2-2; the D is unclear. Germline V CDR1 and CDR2: LGHNA, YSLEER. CDR3 size: 14 residues. The germline V and J ends were trimmed by 1 base and 5 bases, with 8 bases remaining between them. The CDR3 DNA reads as TGCGCCAGCAGCCAAGCATTAGTGACCGGGGAGCTGTTTTTT. This translates into CASSQALVTGELFF.

The V gene is TRBV11-2, the J gene TRBJ2-3, with 8 bases lining up with TRBD2. Trimming cost V 6 bases and J 0 bases; bases outside gene matches: 11. The CDR3 length is 17 residues. The germline V gene encodes CDR1 SGHAT and CDR2 FQNNGV. CDR3 in amino acids: CASSPRGGYLSTDTQYF. The CDR3, as DNA: TGTGCCAGCAGTCCCCGCGGGGGGTACCTTAGCACAGATACGCAGTATTTT.

The V gene is TRBV7-2, the J gene TRBJ2-2; D not certain. CDR1 SGHTA and CDR2 FQGNSA come from the germline V gene. The V and J ends lost 7 bases and 5 bases respectively, with 17 bases between them. The length of the CDR3 is 15 residues. The CDR3 sequence: CASTETSFRTGELFF. Written as DNA, the CDR3 is TGTGCCAGCACCGAAACCAGTTTCCGAACCGGGGAGCTGTTTTTT.

This clonotype turned up a few times. The chain employs TRBV5-1 and TRBJ2-5; 8 positions agree with TRBD1. CDR3 length equals 13 residues. Germline V gene lookup returns CDR1 SGHRS and CDR2 YFSETQ. V was clipped by 2 bases and J by 7 bases; unmatched bases: 4. CDR3 sequence reads: CASSLGQGSTQYF. CDR3 in DNA: TGCGCCAGCAGCTTAGGACAGGGATCGACCCAGTACTTC.

In DNA form, the CDR3 reads TGTGCCAGCAGCCGTTGGAGGGGCAGGGATGTTTCCTACGAGCAGTACTTC. Its translation: CASSRWRGRDVSYEQYF. V is TRBV27 and J is TRBJ2-7; perhaps TRBD2 as D (6 bases). CDR1 MNHEY and CDR2 SMNVEV come from the germline V gene (reference sequence). Between the trimmed V and J ends, which lost 6 bases and 1 base, there was a span of 22 bases. The CDR3 spans 17 residues.

Of note for this clonotype: It is likely a read error, because the conserved phenylalanine at the end of the CDR3 is missing. The genes are TRBV7-2 and TRBJ2-7, with D possibly TRBD2 on 6 matching bases. The CDR3 sequence is 16 residues long. The germline gives CDR1 SGHTA, CDR2 FQGNSA. Trimming took off 5 bases at V and 0 bases at J, with 17 bases between the two ends. The CDR3 nucleotides are TGTGCCAGCAGCCCCGCGACTAGGCAGAACTCCTACGAGCAGTACCTC. It translates to CASSPATRQNSYEQYL.

The sample holds a few counts of this clonotype. V and J are TRBV5-1 and TRBJ2-3, with D possibly TRBD2 on 5 matching bases. With 4 bases removed from V and 4 bases from J, the gap between germline ends came to 16 bases. The germline gives CDR1 SGHRS, CDR2 YFSETQ. This CDR3 has 15 amino acids. The CDR3 DNA is TGCGCCAGCAGCCCGGGATCTGGGGTAGCAGATACGCAGTATTTT. Amino acids: CASSPGSGVADTQYF.

This clonotype was detected only a few times. The V and J genes are TRBV2 and TRBJ2-7, with D perhaps TRBD1 (6 bases). Trimming took 5 bases from V and 3 from J, leaving 11 bases between them. This CDR3 has 13 residues. Per the germline V gene, CDR1 is SNHLY and CDR2 is FYNNEI. CDR3 nucleotide sequence: TGTGCCAGCAGTTACAGGGATCTCTACGAGCAGTACTTC. Its translation is CASSYRDLYEQYF.

This clonotype occurred a few times. The J gene is TRBJ1-2, the V gene TRBV5-1; D gene ambiguous. Germline values: CDR1 SGHRS, CDR2 YFSETQ. Trimming took 6 bases from V and 2 from J, leaving 17 bases between them. The CDR3 runs 15 residues. DNA for the CDR3: TGCGCCAGCACCGACCCCCGGGGTGCCAACTATGGCTACACCTTC. Its translation is CASTDPRGANYGYTF.

This clonotype appeared a few times. CDR3 DNA sequence: TGCGCCAGCAGCCGACCCGGGACAGGGGGCCTCAGGGATACGCAGTATTTT. Translated: CASSRPGTGGLRDTQYF. The chain links TRBV5-1 to TRBJ2-3; 12 bases match TRBD1. V dropped 4 bases and J dropped 6; count of bases not matched to a gene: 12. The V gene's germline CDR1 is SGHRS and CDR2 YFSETQ. The CDR3 totals 17 residues.

This clonotype was recorded a few times. The rearrangement joins TRBV7-2 to TRBJ2-3, with D possibly being TRBD2 (6 bases). Germline V gives CDR1 SGHTA, CDR2 FQGNSA. The V and J ends lost 1 base and 8 bases respectively, with 10 bases between them. The CDR3 is made up of 13 amino acids. DNA of the CDR3: TGTGCCAGCAGCTTAGAGCGGGCCTCTACGCAGTATTTT. It is translated as CASSLERASTQYF.

This clonotype was picked up a small number of times. The CDR3 region has the DNA TGTGCCAGCAGCTTGATACTCTATTTCGGGCGGGACAGCTACGAGCAGTACTTC. Amino acid sequence: CASSLILYFGRDSYEQYF. The chain links TRBV5-6 to TRBJ2-7, with D perhaps TRBD1 (7 bases). The CDR3 loop spans 18 amino acids. V shed 1 base and J shed 3 bases, with 23 bases lying between them. From germline, CDR1 is SGHDT and CDR2 YYEEEE.

V is TRBV2 and J is TRBJ1-2; no clear D. Trimming cost V 3 bases and J 2 bases, with 10 bases left between them. The CDR3 runs to 14 residues. Per germline, CDR1 SNHLY and CDR2 FYNNEI. CDR3 nucleotide sequence: TGTGCCAGCAGTGAGAATAGCGGAAACTATGGCTACACCTTC. It is translated as CASSENSGNYGYTF.

This rearrangement joins TRBV27 to TRBJ1-4, with D maybe TRBD1 (5 bases). This CDR3 contains 14 residues. Trimming left V 2 bases short and J 7 bases short, with 11 bases between. Germline lookup yields CDR1 MNHEY and CDR2 SMNVEV (reference sequence). Written as DNA, the CDR3 is TGTGCCAGCAGTTTAAGGGGCGTCGGTGAAAAACTGTTTTTT. Translation gives CASSLRGVGEKLFF.

This CDR3 reads CASSVTGVREQYF. The CDR3 nucleotides read TGTGCCAGCAGCGTAACGGGGGTCCGCGAGCAGTACTTC. The chain is built from TRBV9 and TRBJ2-7, with D perhaps matching TRBD2 (6 bases). The ends were cut back, 1 base at V and 6 bases at J, with 11 bases in the middle. The CDR3 sequence is 13 residues long. CDR1 is SGDLS and CDR2 is YYNGEE in the germline V gene. The full variable domain, its missing parts supplied by reference TRBV9 and TRBJ2-7, is DSGVTQTPKHLITATGQRVTLRCSPRSGDLSVYWYQQSLDQGLQFLIQYYNGEERAKGNILERFSAQQFPDLHSELNLSSLELGDSALYFCASSVTGVREQYFGPGTRLTVT.

V usage is TRBV7-2 and J usage is TRBJ2-3, with 8 bases matching TRBD2. Per the germline V gene, CDR1 is SGHTA and CDR2 is FQGNSA. The V segment lost 7 bases and the J segment 0 bases; nucleotides outside the gene matches: 9. The CDR3 runs 16 residues. In DNA form, the CDR3 reads TGTGCCAGCAAAAGGGGCCAGCGGGGGAGCACAGATACGCAGTATTTT. Translating it yields CASKRGQRGSTDTQYF.

V gene TRBV6-1 combines with J gene TRBJ1-5; D ambiguous. The CDR3 loop spans 13 amino acids. V shed 10 bases and J shed 6 bases, with 16 bases lying between them. Germline V gene lookup returns CDR1 MNHNS and CDR2 SASEGT. The CDR3 region has the DNA TGTGCCACCAAGGACCCCGGGAGTCAGCCCCAGCATTTT. Translation gives CATKDPGSQPQHF.

The sample holds a few counts of this clonotype. The chain uses TRBV11-2 and TRBJ2-1, with D tentatively TRBD2 (6 bases). The CDR3 runs 17 residues. Per the germline V gene, CDR1 is SGHAT and CDR2 is FQNNGV. Trimming took 5 bases from V and 5 from J, leaving 22 bases between them. The DNA of the CDR3 is TGTGCCAGCAGCCCGAGGCCCCAGCGGGCAAGAAACAATGAGCAGTTCTTC. This sequence encodes CASSPRPQRARNNEQFF.

The chain joins TRBV7-6 to TRBJ2-7, with TRBD1 matching over 8 bases. This CDR3 is built from 18 residues. Trimming removed 5 bases from V and 1 base from J; junction bases left unmatched: 16. The germline CDR1 and CDR2 sequences are SGHVS and FNYEAQ. The DNA of the CDR3 is TGTGCCAGCAGCCCGGACAGGGACGATCTAGAACCGTCCTACGAGCAGTACTTC. It is translated as CASSPDRDDLEPSYEQYF.

The J gene is TRBJ2-3, the V gene TRBV5-1; 8 nucleotides align to TRBD1. Germline lookup yields CDR1 SGHRS and CDR2 YFSETQ. V gave up 0 bases and J gave up 5 bases; unmatched junction bases: 5. The CDR3 contains 15 residues. The CDR3 here is CASSLVRRGQDTQYF. In nucleotides, the CDR3 is TGCGCCAGCAGCTTGGTCCGCAGGGGGCAAGATACGCAGTATTTT.

This clonotype has only a few counts. V and J are TRBV20-1 and TRBJ2-3; D is possibly TRBD1 (6 bases). Germline V gene lookup returns CDR1 DFQATT and CDR2 SNEGSKA (reference sequence). The CDR3 is made up of 14 amino acids. Trimming took 1 base from V and 1 from J, leaving 9 bases between them. The CDR3 DNA follows: TGCAGTGCTAGAGCCCACAGGGGCACAGATACGCAGTATTTT. Its translation: CSARAHRGTDTQYF.

This rearrangement joins TRBV7-2 to TRBJ2-7; D tentatively reads TRBD1 or TRBD2 (6 bases each). Trimming took off 0 bases at V and 3 bases at J, with 18 bases between the two ends. In germline, CDR1 is SGHTA, CDR2 FQGNSA. The CDR3 contains 17 residues. The CDR3 bases are TGTGCCAGCAGCTTAGCCCAGGGGAGGTCGCTACGCTACGAGCAGTACTTC. It translates to CASSLAQGRSLRYEQYF.

This clonotype occurred a few times. This chain uses TRBV12-5 with TRBJ1-1, with TRBD1 as a possible D gene (6 bases). The CDR3 totals 12 residues. Germline-derived CDR1 and CDR2 are LGHNT and FRNRAP. Deletions cut 8 bases from V and 7 bases from J, with 14 bases between. In DNA form, the CDR3 reads TGTGCTAGTCTTAATCCGGGACATGAAGCTTTCTTT. This gives the protein CASLNPGHEAFF.

This clonotype showed up just a few times. The rearrangement joins TRBV6-4 to TRBJ2-3; D is unresolved. The germline gives CDR1 MRHNA, CDR2 SNTAGT. The CDR3 covers 14 residues. Trimming cost V 3 bases and J 1 base, with 8 bases left between them. The CDR3 DNA is TGTGCCAGCAGTGAAGGAGCAGGCACAGATACGCAGTATTTT. Translating it yields CASSEGAGTDTQYF.